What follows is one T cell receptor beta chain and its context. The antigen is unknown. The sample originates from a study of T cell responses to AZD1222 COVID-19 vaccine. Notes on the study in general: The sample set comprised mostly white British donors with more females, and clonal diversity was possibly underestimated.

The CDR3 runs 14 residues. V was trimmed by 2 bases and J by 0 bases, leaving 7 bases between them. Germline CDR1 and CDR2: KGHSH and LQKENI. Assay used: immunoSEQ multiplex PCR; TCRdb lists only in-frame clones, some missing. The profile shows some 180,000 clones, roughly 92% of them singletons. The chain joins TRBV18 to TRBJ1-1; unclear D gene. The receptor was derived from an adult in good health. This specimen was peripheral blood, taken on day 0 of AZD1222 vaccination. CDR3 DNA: TGTGCCAGCTCACCAAGGGAGATGAACACTGAAGCTTTCTTT. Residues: CASSPREMNTEAFF.